The next 2 T cell receptor beta chains were all read from a single sample in a study of beta chain features in type 1 diabetes. What was sequenced were expressed TCRB transcripts, since all of the isolated RNA had been reverse transcribed. This table comes from immunoSEQ multiplex PCR, and its TCRdb copy is limited to in-frame clones, with some not included. This sample has 130,000 or so clones, with 9% to 10% found just once. Sequencing was carried out using central memory CD4+ T cells from blood. These receptor sequences come from a woman aged 40 to 49 in good health.

The CDR3, as DNA: TGTGCCATCAGAGCTTCGACAGGGGCCTACGAGCAGTACTTC. Translation: CAIRASTGAYEQYF. The chain employs TRBV10-3 and TRBJ2-7, with 8 bases matching TRBD1. The CDR3 is 14 amino acids. Germline CDR1 reads ENHRY; CDR2 reads SYGVKD. J gave up 2 bases and V 6 bases, and 6 bases lay outside the gene matches.

The chain uses TRBV28 and TRBJ1-5; 8 bases are a match to TRBD1. CDR1 and CDR2 from the germline V gene are MDHEN and SYDVKM. V trimming: 2 bases; J trimming: 3 bases; junction bases outside the gene matches: 6. This CDR3 is 16 amino acids long. The CDR3 here is CASSLEGRGLNQPQHF. As DNA, the CDR3 is TGTGCCAGCAGTTTAGAGGGCAGGGGGCTCAATCAGCCCCAGCATTTT.